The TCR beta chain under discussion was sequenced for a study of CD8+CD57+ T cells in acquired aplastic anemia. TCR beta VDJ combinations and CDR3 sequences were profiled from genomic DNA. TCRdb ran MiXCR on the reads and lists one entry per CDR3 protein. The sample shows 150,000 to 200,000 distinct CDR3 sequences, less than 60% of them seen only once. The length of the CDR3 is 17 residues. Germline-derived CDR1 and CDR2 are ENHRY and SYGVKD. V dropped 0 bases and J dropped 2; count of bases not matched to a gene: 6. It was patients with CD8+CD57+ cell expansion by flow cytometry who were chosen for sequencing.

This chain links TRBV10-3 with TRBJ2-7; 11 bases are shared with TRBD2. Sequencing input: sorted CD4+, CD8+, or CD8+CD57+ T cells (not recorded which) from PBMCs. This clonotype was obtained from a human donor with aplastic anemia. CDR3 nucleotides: TGTGCCATCAGTGAGTCCCTAGCGGGAGGCCACGCCTACGAGCAGTACTTC. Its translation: CAISESLAGGHAYEQYF.